This T cell receptor (beta chain) comes out of a study of shared clonotypes between healthy human individuals. Study-level background: Donors had three CD4 naive, three CD4 memory, two CD8 naive and one CD8 memory plate apiece. Study-level points and caveats: Incomplete sequencing of sorted subsets was indicated by rarefaction despite large depth.

The CDR3 runs 12 residues. Germline V gene sequence: CDR1 SGHAT, CDR2 FQNNGV. V was clipped by 4 bases and J by 14 bases, with 16 bases between them. TCRdb's copy holds only in-frame clones and misses some; the assay was immunoSEQ multiplex PCR. Of about 1 million clones listed, about 74% are singletons. Note on this clone: The antigen remains undetermined.

The rearrangement uses TRBV11-2 and TRBJ2-3, with a tentative D call TRBD1 (5 bases). The sequence was obtained from a young man in good health. Sequences were obtained from memory CD4+ T cells sorted from blood. The subset here: CD45RA-negative fraction. The CDR3 loop reads CASSSSVGRGYF. CDR3 sequence (DNA): TGTGCCAGCAGCTCGTCGGTGGGGCGTGGGTATTTT.